Listed below are T cell receptor beta chains from one sample, sequenced in a study of T cell responses to AZD1222 COVID-19 vaccine. Sequencing used immunoSEQ multiplex PCR; TCRdb keeps in-frame clones, though not all of them. The table has some 190,000 clones, about 94% seen once. The input for sequencing was peripheral blood, taken 28 days after the second dose of the MenACWY control vaccine. The receptor source for this set is an adult who received the MenACWY meningococcal vaccine as a control. Both conserved end residues are part of each CDR3.

v_gene	CDR3aa
TRBV3-1/TRBV3-2	CASSALEVLETQYF
TRBV5-4	CASSLWGQLNTEAFF
TRBV29-1	CSVEENEKLFF
TRBV19	CASSTLTGTEAFF
TRBV30	CAWSELLSNQPQHF
TRBV5-5	CASRRTGSETQYF
TRBV9	CASSVEGSGYNEQFF
TRBV18	CASSAYTGGYGYTF
TRBV29-1	CSVVPRSEAFF
TRBV24-1	CATSDVKGDNEQFF
TRBV15	CATSRISQGPRLYGYTF
TRBV14	CASSPSNTDTQYF
TRBV4-2	CASSQSAVNGNTIYF
TRBV4-2	CASSQVTAGNEAFF
TRBV20-1	CSASSRGGYGYTF
TRBV23-1	CASSQSGRGVEKLFF
TRBV13	CASSLGQGNTDTQYF
TRBV15	CATAGTSGYEQYF
TRBV28	CASSLLTGQGNLVYGYTF
TRBV6-5	CASSIIAGGTDTQYF
TRBV28	CATLGRASQPQHF
TRBV3-1/TRBV3-2	CASSQLREGLGETQYF
TRBV3-1/TRBV3-2	CASSRGVESEKLFF
TRBV1	CTSSQDFRLAGNNEQFF
TRBV6-5	CASSPPTGEQYF
TRBV28	CASSLTGPYEQYF
TRBV5-1	CASSPRRGSYEQYF
TRBV7-2	CASSPTGNGNTEAFF
TRBV5-4	CASSLRPVFNEQYF
TRBV6-5	CASSSLRNTEAFF
TRBV11-2	CASSPDVGYGELFF
TRBV7-9	CASSSGTGAQTDTQYF
TRBV5-1	CASSLTGGNEQYF
TRBV9	CASSVAATDTQYF
TRBV2	CASSEPGVPTDTQYF
TRBV7-6	CASSLGTGPYEQYF
TRBV30	CAWSVGGSIQETQYF
TRBV6-1	CASSERKPLAKNIQYF
TRBV15	CATRETGYEQYF
TRBV6-2/TRBV6-3	CASSHTPEQGTSNQPQHF
TRBV27	CASPPLISGANVLTF
TRBV19	CASGGTSTDTQYF